These T cell receptor beta chains were read from a single sample in a study of T cell changes during pregnancy in multiple sclerosis. Generated by immunoSEQ multiplex PCR, the TCRdb table keeps only in-frame clones and is missing some. Of roughly 37,000 clones listed, around 93% are singletons. This specimen consisted of CD8+ T cells from peripheral blood mononuclear cells, obtained before pregnancy. Receptors were obtained from a female donor with multiple sclerosis, enrolled in a pregnancy study. Each CDR3 is given without its conserved first and last residue. The order of the fields is V gene, D gene, CDR3 protein. D genes are given only for firm matches.

TRBV16 TRBD1 ASSQFSGQGGTEAF
TRBV9 - ASSVSTNEKLF
TRBV4-1 TRBD2 ASSQEWEGMAKNIQY
TRBV7-2 - ASSLGWRGNEKLF
TRBV30 TRBD1 AWGPTGGWSYEQY
TRBV11-2 - ASSLGPQGTGELF
TRBV5-1 TRBD2 ASSGGTSGLADTQY
TRBV7-8 TRBD2 ASSLKAGGVTDTQY
TRBV5-5 - ASSLGQLYEQY
TRBV6-1 TRBD1 ASSERDRGSETQY
TRBV13 TRBD1 ASSLGQGAVGYT
TRBV7-6 TRBD2 ASSSELAGGQY
TRBV27 TRBD1 ASLRGREQY
TRBV5-4 TRBD2 ASSSTSGRTAFNEQF
TRBV28 - ASSLYSGVELF
TRBV6-5 TRBD1 ASSYGGQGADGYT
TRBV6-1 - ASSEGVVYGYT
TRBV6-6 - ASSSQETQY
TRBV27 - ASSLSTAASTDTQY
TRBV27 TRBD1 ASSFDRGNAYEQY
TRBV6-1 TRBD2 ASSPSGGVYNEQF
TRBV27 - ASRPRTSTGTNTEAF
TRBV5-3 - ARSLVGGDYGYT
TRBV27 - ASSFGRSGETQY
TRBV7-9 - ASSLTEGGLGDGYT
TRBV6-6 - ASSFDSIEQY
TRBV6-1 - ASSVAGTMNTEAF
TRBV7-8 - ASSFWDFYNEQF
TRBV27 TRBD2 ASQVAGGNTGELF
TRBV9 - ASSVDLAGELF
TRBV5-1 TRBD1 ASSSRQGTDTQY
TRBV6-4 TRBD1 ASSVGQGGSYEQY
TRBV4-1 - ASSPPGGGNSTEAF
TRBV14 - ASSQRGFGSYNEQF
TRBV9 - ASNVGGGADTQY
TRBV29-1 - SVEGLNYGYT
TRBV18 - ASSSGVTGNTIY
TRBV6-5 - ASGGGNQPQH
TRBV6-6 - ASSYSTRGKNTEAF
TRBV27 TRBD1 ASRTGVQETQY
TRBV21-1 - ASSKGDPSGIAYNEQF
TRBV30 - AWSWGEGNQPQH
TRBV7-8 TRBD1 ASSFWDRNSGNTIY
TRBV5-4 TRBD1 ASSFWTGKDYGYT
TRBV19 - ASGPLDNQPQH
TRBV9 TRBD2 ASSVGGGGMDEQY
TRBV28 - ASRPSAGSITDTQY
TRBV6-1 TRBD2 ATWGGGPSNEQF
TRBV6-1 - ASSGPQGVDQPQH